This T cell receptor (beta chain) was sequenced in a study of CD8 T cells in Susac syndrome. Whole-study findings and limits: Total CD8+ repertoires held approximately 17 Susac-specific public clones, while CD8+ TEMRA repertoires held roughly five.

It was with random hexamers that 0.5 to 1 ug RNA was reverse transcribed. One entry per CDR3 protein results from TCRdb running MiXCR on the immunoSEQ multiplex PCR reads. Of around 95,000 distinct CDR3 sequences in the sample, 95% were seen once. On this clonotype: Its matching antigen is unknown.

The CDR3 runs 13 residues. The V gene's germline CDR1 is MNHEY and CDR2 SVGAGI. V was pared by 5 bases and J by 10 bases, with 3 bases of the junction left unmatched. This rearrangement joins TRBV6-5 to TRBJ2-1; TRBD2 matches at 12 bases. This TCR derives from a human donor with Susac syndrome. What was sequenced was CD8+ T cells from PBMCs. DNA for the CDR3: TGTGCCAGCAGTCCGACTAGCGGGGGCGAGCAGTTCTTC. Amino acid sequence: CASSPTSGGEQFF.